The next 22 T cell receptor beta chains were all read from a single sample in a study of T cells in localized non-small cell lung cancer. Method: immunoSEQ multiplex PCR; TCRdb's copy keeps in-frame clones and lacks some. This table holds some 80,000 clones, almost 85% found once. This material consisted of peripheral blood, taken before any cancer treatment. The receptors shown here come from a man aged 40 to 69 with stage I lung adenocarcinoma.

The chain couples TRBV5-1 to TRBJ2-2; D unclear. Germline V gene data show CDR1 as SGHRS and CDR2 as YFSETQ. V lost 3 bases to trimming and J lost 1 base, with 7 bases between them. The CDR3 contains 14 residues. The chain's CDR3 is CASSYVRNTGELFF. CDR3 coding DNA: TGCGCCAGCAGCTACGTACGGAACACCGGGGAGCTGTTTTTT.

This clone was counted a few times. The chain employs TRBV6-6 and TRBJ1-6; D unresolved. The CDR3 extends over 13 amino acids. In germline, CDR1 is MNHNY, CDR2 SVGAGI (reference sequence). The V end lost 2 bases, the J end lost 9 bases, and 8 bases lay between the germline ends. This CDR3 reads CASSYQESSPLHF. The CDR3 nucleotides read TGTGCCAGCAGTTACCAAGAGAGTTCACCCCTCCACTTT.

This chain joins TRBV18 and TRBJ2-4; D is uncertain. The V end was cut by 2 bases, the J end by 5 bases, with 7 bases between. CDR3 length: 13 amino acids. Per the germline V gene, CDR1 is KGHSH and CDR2 is LQKENI. CDR3 bases: TGTGCCAGCTCACCAGCAGTTCAAAACATTCAGTACTTC. This translates into CASSPAVQNIQYF.

The chain joins TRBV19 to TRBJ2-2; TRBD1 agrees at 8 bases. V shed 7 bases and J 3 bases; nucleotides not matched to a gene: 4. CDR3 size: 14 residues. In germline, CDR1 is LNHDA, CDR2 SQIVND (reference sequence). In DNA, the CDR3 is TGTGCCAGTACGGACAGGGCGGACACCGGGGAGCTGTTTTTT. Its protein product is CASTDRADTGELFF.

In this sample, this clone turned up a few times. The J gene is TRBJ2-6, the V gene TRBV5-8, with 12 bases that match TRBD1. V shed 5 bases, J shed 3 bases, and the junction held 12 bases outside the gene matches. The CDR3 totals 19 residues. Per germline, CDR1 SGHTS and CDR2 YDEGEE. CDR3 in DNA: TGTGCCAGCAGGCAGGGACCGGGACAGGGGGCGCGTGGGGCCAACGTCCTGACTTTC. It translates to CASRQGPGQGARGANVLTF.

The chain joins TRBV18 to TRBJ2-7; 8 nucleotides line up with TRBD1. V dropped 3 bases and J dropped 1; count of bases not matched to a gene: 2. The CDR3 is 14 residues long. The germline V gene encodes CDR1 KGHSH and CDR2 LQKENI. This chain's CDR3 is CASSPGQESYEQYF. The CDR3 region has the DNA TGTGCCAGCTCACCGGGACAGGAGTCCTACGAGCAGTACTTC.

The chain employs TRBV7-9 and TRBJ1-2; D call uncertain. V shed 5 bases and J shed 4 bases, with 8 bases lying between them. This CDR3 has 12 residues. CDR1 and CDR2 from the germline V gene are SEHNR and FQNEAQ (reference sequence). The DNA of the CDR3 is TGTGCCAGCAGCCGCGTTACCTATGGCTACACCTTC. It translates to CASSRVTYGYTF.

This clone turned up a few times. The rearrangement joins TRBV19 to TRBJ1-1; TRBD1 agrees at 11 bases. Per germline, CDR1 LNHDA and CDR2 SQIVND (reference sequence). This CDR3 has 14 amino acids. With 5 bases clipped from V and 11 bases from J, the junction kept 10 bases outside the gene matches. CDR3 protein: CASSLGQGAPRAFF. The CDR3 DNA is TGTGCCAGTAGTCTAGGACAGGGGGCGCCGAGGGCTTTCTTT.

The chain has TRBV29-1 and TRBJ2-1, with D tentatively TRBD1 (5 bases). The ends were cut back, 7 bases at V and 3 bases at J, with 19 bases in the middle. The CDR3 is made up of 15 amino acids. The germline V gene has CDR1 SQVTM and CDR2 ANQGSEA. The CDR3 bases are TGCAGCGGTGATGTTTCAGGGTCGTACTACAATGAGCAGTTCTTC. Translation: CSGDVSGSYYNEQFF.

The chain is built from TRBV29-1 and TRBJ2-3, with D uncertain. The germline V gene has CDR1 SQVTM and CDR2 ANQGSEA. The ends were cut back, 4 bases at V and 0 bases at J, with 8 bases in the middle. CDR3 length equals 13 residues. In DNA form, the CDR3 reads TGCAGCGTTGGAAGCGAAAGCACAGATACGCAGTATTTT. Translating it yields CSVGSESTDTQYF.

This clone was counted once. The rearrangement links TRBV28 to TRBJ2-7; a possible D gene is TRBD1 (6 bases). The CDR3 has 16 amino acids. CDR1 is MDHEN and CDR2 is SYDVKM in the germline V gene. V lost 5 bases to trimming and J lost 3 bases, with 20 bases between them. This CDR3 reads CASSAPTGPEYYEQYF. The CDR3 DNA sequence: TGTGCCAGCAGTGCGCCGACAGGACCCGAATACTACGAGCAGTACTTC.

This chain uses TRBV11-2 with TRBJ2-3; 8 bases agree with TRBD2. The CDR3 contains 15 residues. Trimming took 5 bases from V and 3 from J; bases not matched to a gene: 7. Germline V gives CDR1 SGHAT, CDR2 FQNNGV. CDR3 DNA sequence: TGTGCCAGCAGCGTCAGCGGGAGTGAAACAGATACGCAGTATTTT. It specifies CASSVSGSETDTQYF. The full variable domain, rest sourced from reference TRBV11-2 and TRBJ2-3, is EAGVAQSPRYKIIEKRQSVAFWCNPISGHATLYWYQQILGQGPKLLIQFQNNGVVDDSQLPKDRFSAERLKGVDSTLKIQPAKLEDSAVYLCASSVSGSETDTQYFGPGTRLTVL.

The V and J genes are TRBV2 and TRBJ2-3; D gene unclear. CDR3 length: 14 amino acids. Deletions cut 6 bases from V and 6 bases from J, with 16 bases between. Germline V gives CDR1 SNHLY, CDR2 FYNNEI. CDR3 DNA sequence: TGTGCCAGCAGCCCAATGAGTAGAGTTGATACGCAGTATTTT. It specifies CASSPMSRVDTQYF.

This sequence joins TRBV13 and TRBJ1-1, with D uncertain. CDR1 is PRHDT and CDR2 is FYEKMQ in the germline V gene (reference sequence). The germline V and J ends were trimmed by 7 bases and 1 base, with 16 bases remaining between them. The CDR3 is 15 residues long. The CDR3 is CASTYLFGENTEAFF. CDR3 nucleotide sequence: TGTGCCAGCACGTACCTCTTCGGGGAGAACACTGAAGCTTTCTTT.

The CDR3 here is CASSLGGGDSPLHF. The CDR3 DNA follows: TGTGCCAGCAGCCTCGGTGGGGGGGATTCACCCCTCCACTTT. This chain uses TRBV7-3 with TRBJ1-6; D perhaps matches TRBD1 (5 bases). V was clipped by 5 bases and J by 8 bases, with 13 bases between them. Germline CDR1 is SGHTA and CDR2 is FQGTGA. The CDR3 is made up of 14 amino acids.

This clone is a singleton in its sample. The chain carries TRBV5-4 and TRBJ1-3; TRBD1 matches at 7 bases. This CDR3 has 14 residues. Germline trimming cut 4 bases from V and 6 bases from J; bases unmatched to any gene: 7. Germline-derived CDR1 and CDR2 are SGHNT and YYREEE (reference sequence). In nucleotides, the CDR3 is TGTGCCAGCAGCGTCCCGGGACAGCTAAACACCATATATTTT. Its translation is CASSVPGQLNTIYF. Using reference TRBV5-4 and TRBJ1-3 for the parts outside the CDR3, the full variable domain is ETGVTQSPTHLIKTRGQQVTLRCSSQSGHNTVSWYQQALGQGPQFIFQYYREEENGRGNFPPRFSGLQFPNYSSELNVNALELDDSALYLCASSVPGQLNTIYFGEGSWLTVV.

This clone was counted at least ten times. CDR3 sequence reads: CASSARLLAGTYNEQFF. CDR3 bases: TGTGCCAGCAGCGCCCGATTACTAGCGGGAACCTACAATGAGCAGTTCTTC. The chain recombines TRBV7-9 with TRBJ2-1; 10 bases agree with TRBD2. The CDR3 loop spans 17 amino acids. Germline V gives CDR1 SEHNR, CDR2 FQNEAQ (reference sequence). The V and J ends lost 5 bases and 2 bases, in that order; junction bases with no gene match: 9. Filled out from reference TRBV7-9 and TRBJ2-1, the complete variable domain reads DTGVSQNPRHKITKRGQNVTFRCDPISEHNRLYWYRQTLGQGPEFLTYFQNEAQLEKSRLLSDRFSAERPKGSFSTLEIQRTEQGDSAMYLCASSARLLAGTYNEQFFGPGTRLTVL.

The rearrangement links TRBV7-2 to TRBJ2-5; D is unresolved. In germline, CDR1 is SGHTA, CDR2 FQGNSA. V lost 1 base to trimming and J lost 2 bases, with 8 bases between them. This CDR3 contains 14 residues. The CDR3 DNA sequence: TGTGCCAGCAGCTTAGAGGCAGGACAAGAGACCCAGTACTTC. Protein product: CASSLEAGQETQYF.

This chain joins TRBV6-6 and TRBJ2-7; TRBD2 agrees at 8 bases. The CDR3 covers 14 residues. Germline assignment: CDR1 MNHNY and CDR2 SVGAGI (reference sequence). V lost 2 bases and J lost 5; bases outside the gene matches: 5. CDR3 in amino acids: CASSYKRENHEQYF. In nucleotides, the CDR3 is TGTGCCAGCAGTTACAAGCGGGAGAACCACGAGCAGTACTTC.

This chain connects TRBV7-9 to TRBJ2-7; D is perhaps TRBD1 or TRBD2 (5 bases each). Germline V CDR1 and CDR2: SEHNR, FQNEAQ (reference sequence). Trimming removed 5 bases at V and 2 bases at J, with 13 bases between. There are 14 residues in the CDR3. CDR3: CASSLLPGPYEQYF. The CDR3 DNA reads TGTGCCAGCAGCCTTCTCCCGGGGCCCTACGAGCAGTACTTC.

CDR3 sequence reads: CASSAPSEGGEQETQYF. The CDR3 DNA sequence: TGTGCCAGCAGCGCGCCTTCGGAGGGGGGTGAGCAAGAGACCCAGTACTTC. The chain employs TRBV9 and TRBJ2-5; TRBD1 or TRBD2 may be the D gene (6 bases each). Trimming removed 3 bases from V and 2 bases from J, with 20 bases in between. The CDR3 runs 17 residues. Germline V gene sequence: CDR1 SGDLS, CDR2 YYNGEE.

The chain couples TRBV6-5 to TRBJ2-5; maybe TRBD1 (5 bases). The CDR3 extends over 14 amino acids. The ends were cut back, 6 bases at V and 5 bases at J, with 16 bases in the middle. CDR1 MNHEY and CDR2 SVGAGI come from the germline V gene. This CDR3 reads CASSPGQPRETQYF. The CDR3, as DNA: TGTGCCAGCAGCCCCGGACAACCCAGGGAGACCCAGTACTTC.